These T cell receptor beta chains were read from a single sample in a study of radiotherapy plus CTLA-4 blockade in lung cancer. Sequencing used immunoSEQ multiplex PCR; TCRdb keeps in-frame clones, though not all of them. The sample contains 40,000 to 45,000 clones, 60% to 80% of which appear only once. Specimen: peripheral blood, collected from a patient treated with radiotherapy plus ipilimumab. The receptors were sampled from a human donor with non-small cell lung cancer whose response to radiotherapy plus ipilimumab could not be evaluated. Each CDR3 is given with its conserved first and last residue. The order of the fields is J gene, D gene, clone size, V gene, CDR3 length, CDR3 DNA, CDR3 protein. The D gene is left open where the match is weak. Clone size appears in some rows only: once, few, many, or a class for an expanded clone.

>TRBJ2-3|TRBD1|.|TRBV30|13
TGTGCCTGGAGGACAGGGAGCACAGATACGCAGTATTTT
CAWRTGSTDTQYF
>TRBJ1-2|.|.|TRBV6-5|15
TGTGCCAGCAGTTACTTGTCGGGGGGCACGGCGGCCTACACCTTC
CASSYLSGGTAAYTF
>TRBJ2-5|.|.|TRBV5-4|14
TGTGCCAGCAGCTTTAAACAGGTCCAAGAGACCCAGTACTTC
CASSFKQVQETQYF
>TRBJ2-7|TRBD2|few|TRBV2|16
TGTGCCAGCAGTGATGGAGCGGGAGGCCGAACCTACGAGCAGTACTTC
CASSDGAGGRTYEQYF
>TRBJ2-1|.|.|TRBV19|14
TGTGCCAGTAGAAGGTGGGGGGGCCGCAATGAGCAGTTCTTC
CASRRWGGRNEQFF
>TRBJ2-5|TRBD1|.|TRBV7-3|14
TGTGCCAGCAGCCGGACAGGGAATCAAGAGACCCAGTACTTC
CASSRTGNQETQYF
>TRBJ1-5|.|few|TRBV18|13
TGTGCCAGCTCACCACAGGACAGCCGGGGCAAGCATTTT
CASSPQDSRGKHF
>TRBJ2-7|TRBD2|.|TRBV6-6|13
TGTGCCAGCACCGAGCGGGGGTTCTACGAGCAGTACTTC
CASTERGFYEQYF
>TRBJ1-2|.|.|TRBV28|13
TGTGCCAGCAGTTTATCAGGGGACTATGGCTACACCTTC
CASSLSGDYGYTF
>TRBJ2-3|TRBD1|.|TRBV7-9|13
TGTGCCAGCAGCTCCCGAACAGGGGTTACGCAGTATTTT
CASSSRTGVTQYF
>TRBJ2-5|.|.|TRBV6-5|13
TGTGCCAGCAGTCGCCGGAGCGGAGAGACCCAGTACTTC
CASSRRSGETQYF
>TRBJ1-3|.|few|TRBV4-2|17
TGTGCCAGCAGCCTTACCGGGACATTGAGCTCTGGAAACACCATATATTTT
CASSLTGTLSSGNTIYF
>TRBJ2-2|.|.|TRBV7-8|11
TGTGCCAGCTCTTACACCGGGGAGCTGTTTTTT
CASSYTGELFF
>TRBJ1-3|.|.|TRBV5-1|13
TGCGCCAGCAGCCTTCAGGGTTCGGACACCATATATTTT
CASSLQGSDTIYF
>TRBJ2-2|.|once|TRBV9|14
TGTGCCAGCAGCTCCCGTACGAACACCGGGGAGCTGTTTTTT
CASSSRTNTGELFF
>TRBJ1-2|TRBD1|.|TRBV18|14
TGTGCCAGCTCACAAGGACAGGGTAACTATGGCTACACCTTC
CASSQGQGNYGYTF
>TRBJ2-1|.|.|TRBV5-1|17
TGCGCCAGCAGCCCGGGGGGAGGGGGACAGGCCTACAATGAGCAGTTCTTC
CASSPGGGGQAYNEQFF
>TRBJ2-7|TRBD2|.|TRBV9|15
TGTGCCAGCAGCGTGGGACTAGGAGGTCTCTACGAGCAGTACTTC
CASSVGLGGLYEQYF
>TRBJ1-1|.|.|TRBV14|15
TGTGCCAGCAGCCAAGTCGGAGGGAGGGTCACTGAAGCTTTCTTT
CASSQVGGRVTEAFF
>TRBJ2-3|TRBD2|.|TRBV27|15
TGTGCCAGCAGTTTACTAGCGGGAGCTCGAAATACGCAGTATTTT
CASSLLAGARNTQYF
>TRBJ2-1|.|few|TRBV5-4|16
TGTGCCAGCAGCTTGGTATCGCTCCTAGCGCACAATGAGCAGTTCTTC
CASSLVSLLAHNEQFF
>TRBJ1-1|TRBD1|.|TRBV4-1|15
TGCGCCAGCAGCCACAACAGGGGGCAATACACTGAAGCTTTCTTT
CASSHNRGQYTEAFF
>TRBJ1-1|.|.|TRBV2|14
TGTGCCAGCAGTGTTTGGCAGGGAAACACTGAAGCTTTCTTT
CASSVWQGNTEAFF
>TRBJ2-1|TRBD2|.|TRBV5-1|18
TGCGCCAGCAGCTTGTCCCTCCCCAGACTAGCGGGGGGTGAGGAGCAGTTCTTC
CASSLSLPRLAGGEEQFF
>TRBJ2-3|TRBD2|.|TRBV27|17
TGTGCCAGCAGTTTAGGCCTAGCGGGGGGGCTTGAAGATACGCAGTATTTT
CASSLGLAGGLEDTQYF
>TRBJ2-2|.|.|TRBV4-3|16
TGCGCCAGCAGCCAAGACTCTGCAGGCTACACCGGGGAGCTGTTTTTT
CASSQDSAGYTGELFF
>TRBJ2-1|.|.|TRBV7-8|14
TGTGCCAGCAGCATCCCCGGGAGCCTAAATGAGCAGTTCTTC
CASSIPGSLNEQFF
>TRBJ2-2|TRBD2|.|TRBV2|16
TGTGCCAGCAGTGTTAGAGCGGGGGCGAACACCGGGGAGCTGTTTTTT
CASSVRAGANTGELFF
>TRBJ2-3|.|.|TRBV21-1|12
TGTGGGACGGGAGTTCGGGCAGATACGCAGTATTTT
CGTGVRADTQYF
>TRBJ1-4|TRBD1|.|TRBV27|15
TGTGCCAGCAGCCCGATGAGGGGGCTTTCTGAAAAACTGTTTTTT
CASSPMRGLSEKLFF
>TRBJ1-5|.|.|TRBV16|13
TGTGCCAGTCCCCTCAGAAGGGGTCAGCCCCAGCATTTT
CASPLRRGQPQHF
>TRBJ2-1|TRBD1|once|TRBV27|15
TGTGCCAGCAGGCCGCGGGGGACAGGGTGGAATGAGCAGTTCTTC
CASRPRGTGWNEQFF
>TRBJ1-1|TRBD1|.|TRBV9|14
TGTGCCAGCAGCGTAGGGGGGGACAGTCTTGAAGCTTTCTTT
CASSVGGDSLEAFF
>TRBJ2-7|.|.|TRBV5-6|14
TGTGCCAGCAGCTTCCAGGGCGGTGAATCTTGGCAGTACTTC
CASSFQGGESWQYF
>TRBJ2-2|TRBD2|.|TRBV6-5|14
TGTGCCAGCAGCAACGGGGGGGGCACCGGGGAGCTGTTTTTT
CASSNGGGTGELFF
>TRBJ1-2|.|.|TRBV28|17
TGTGCCAGCAATCCCCAGGGTTCGCTAAGGGATCTATATGGCTACACCTTC
CASNPQGSLRDLYGYTF
>TRBJ1-2|.|.|TRBV28|12
TGTGCCAGCATCGGCAGGGACTATGGCTACACCTTC
CASIGRDYGYTF
>TRBJ1-5|.|.|TRBV6-5|15
TGTGCCAGCAGTTCGGGACATTATAGCAATCAGCCCCAGCATTTT
CASSSGHYSNQPQHF
>TRBJ2-5|TRBD1|.|TRBV2|13
TGTGCCAGCAGCCTACAGGGGCAAGGGACCCAGTACTTC
CASSLQGQGTQYF
>TRBJ1-2|.|few|TRBV18|13
TGTGCCAGCTCACCACTGTCTGACTATGGCTACACCTTC
CASSPLSDYGYTF
>TRBJ1-1|.|.|TRBV19|14
TGTGCCAGTAGGGTAAGCAGGGAGGGCACTGAAGCTTTCTTT
CASRVSREGTEAFF
>TRBJ2-1|.|.|TRBV7-3|16
TGTGCCAGCAGCACCACAGCGGGCGCAGCCTACAATGAGCAGTTCTTC
CASSTTAGAAYNEQFF
>TRBJ2-7|TRBD1|.|TRBV14|15
TGTGCCAGCAGCTCCGGGACAGGGTCTAAGTACGAGCAGTACTTC
CASSSGTGSKYEQYF
>TRBJ2-2|.|.|TRBV19|11
TGTGCCACAACGGAGTCCGGGGAGCTGTTTTTT
CATTESGELFF
>TRBJ2-4|.|.|TRBV6-5|13
TGTGCCAGCAAGGGCCTAGCTATGAACATTCAGTACTTC
CASKGLAMNIQYF
>TRBJ1-1|.|.|TRBV30|15
TGTGCCTGGACCGGAATGGCACAGGGTGGCACTGAAGCTTTCTTT
CAWTGMAQGGTEAFF
>TRBJ1-3|.|.|TRBV18|14
TGTGCCAGCTCAAACAGGGAATCTGGAAACACCATATATTTT
CASSNRESGNTIYF
>TRBJ2-7|.|.|TRBV20-1|11
TGCAGTGCCCCCCGGGTGAACGAGCAGTACTTC
CSAPRVNEQYF
>TRBJ1-5|.|.|TRBV4-2|13
TGTGCCAGCAGCCGCCTACAGGGACAGCCCCAGCATTTT
CASSRLQGQPQHF
>TRBJ1-2|TRBD1|.|TRBV28|15
TGTGCCAGCAGTCGCACAGGGGGGGAGAACTATGGCTACACCTTC
CASSRTGGENYGYTF
>TRBJ2-7|.|.|TRBV7-8|14
TGTGCCAGCAGCTTAGCGGTCAGCGACTTTGAGCAGTACTTC
CASSLAVSDFEQYF
>TRBJ2-7|.|.|TRBV27|15
TGTGCCAGCAGTACTAGCCAGGGGGGAGCCTACGAGCAGTACTTC
CASSTSQGGAYEQYF